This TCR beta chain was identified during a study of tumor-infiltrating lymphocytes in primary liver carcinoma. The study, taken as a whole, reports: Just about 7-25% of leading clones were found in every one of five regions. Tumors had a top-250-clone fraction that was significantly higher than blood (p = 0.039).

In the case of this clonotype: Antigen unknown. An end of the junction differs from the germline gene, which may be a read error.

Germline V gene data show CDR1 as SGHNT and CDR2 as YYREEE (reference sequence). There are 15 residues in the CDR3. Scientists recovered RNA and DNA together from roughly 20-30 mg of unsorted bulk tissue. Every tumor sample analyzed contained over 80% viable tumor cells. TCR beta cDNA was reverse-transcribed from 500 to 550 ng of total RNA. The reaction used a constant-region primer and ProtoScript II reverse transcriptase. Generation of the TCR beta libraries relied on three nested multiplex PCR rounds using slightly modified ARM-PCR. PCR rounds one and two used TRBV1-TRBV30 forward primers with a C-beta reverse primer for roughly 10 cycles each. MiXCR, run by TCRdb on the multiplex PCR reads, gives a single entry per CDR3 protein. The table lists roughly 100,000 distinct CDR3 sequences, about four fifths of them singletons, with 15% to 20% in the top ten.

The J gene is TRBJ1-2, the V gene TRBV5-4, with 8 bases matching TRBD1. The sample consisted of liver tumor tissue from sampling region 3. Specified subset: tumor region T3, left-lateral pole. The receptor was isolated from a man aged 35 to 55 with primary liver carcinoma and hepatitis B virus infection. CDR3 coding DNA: TGTGCCGGCAGCGCTACAGGGGGAGGGAACTATGGCTACACCTTC. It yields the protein CAGSATGGGNYGYTF.